Listed below are T cell receptor beta chains from one sample, sequenced in a study of cytomegalovirus exposure and HLA in healthy donors. Clones were sequenced by immunoSEQ multiplex PCR, and TCRdb holds only the in-frame ones, with some missing. The sample carries about 160,000 clones, roughly 81% recorded once. Sequencing was carried out using PBMCs. These receptors were obtained from a young man in good health and CMV-seropositive. Each CDR3 is given with its conserved first and last residue. Fields, in order: J gene, V gene, CDR3 length, D gene, clone size, CDR3 protein, CDR3 DNA. The D gene is left open where the match is weak. Only some rows state a clone size, as once, few, many or a class for expanded clones.

>TRBJ2-1|TRBV6-4|15|TRBD2|-
CASSDSSGGGNEQFF
TGTGCCAGCAGTGACTCGAGCGGGGGGGGCAATGAGCAGTTCTTC
>TRBJ2-7|TRBV11-1|14|TRBD1|-
CASSTGQGPYEQYF
TGTGCCAGCAGCACCGGACAGGGGCCCTACGAGCAGTACTTC
>TRBJ2-2|TRBV7-8|16|-|once
CASSLVGGLGTGELFF
TGTGCCAGCAGCTTAGTGGGGGGGCTCGGAACCGGGGAGCTGTTTTTT
>TRBJ2-2|TRBV6-1|16|TRBD2|-
CASSEYSGGGGGELFF
TGTGCCAGCAGTGAATACAGCGGGGGGGGTGGCGGGGAGCTGTTTTTT
>TRBJ1-2|TRBV6-5|15|TRBD1|-
CASSSATGGSSGYTF
TGTGCCAGCAGTTCGGCTACAGGGGGTTCCAGTGGCTACACCTTC
>TRBJ1-6|TRBV14|16|TRBD1|-
CASSQTTGAYNSPLHF
TGTGCCAGCAGCCAAACGACAGGGGCCTATAATTCACCCCTCCACTTT
>TRBJ2-7|TRBV4-1|17|TRBD1|once
CASSQDPRQGASYEQYF
TGCGCCAGCAGCCAAGATCCCAGACAGGGGGCTAGTTACGAGCAGTACTTC
>TRBJ1-1|TRBV6-5|13|TRBD1|-
CASSYSRGHEAFF
TGTGCCAGCAGTTACTCGAGGGGGCATGAAGCTTTCTTT
>TRBJ1-5|TRBV6-6|16|TRBD1|few
CASTSRTGSSNQPQHF
TGTGCCAGCACCTCCCGGACAGGGAGTAGCAATCAGCCCCAGCATTTT
>TRBJ2-6|TRBV18|17|TRBD2|once
CASSPPTGGSGANVLTF
TGTGCCAGCTCACCACCGACGGGGGGATCGGGGGCCAACGTCCTGACTTTC
>TRBJ1-5|TRBV6-1|14|-|-
CAVLRAGAGQPQHF
TGTGCCGTCCTTAGGGCGGGCGCTGGGCAGCCCCAGCATTTT
>TRBJ2-1|TRBV27|15|-|-
CASSLKLFSRHEQFF
TGTGCCAGCAGTTTGAAGTTGTTTAGTCGCCATGAGCAGTTCTTC
>TRBJ2-7|TRBV4-2|16|-|-
CASSQEAALGAYEQYF
TGTGCCAGCAGCCAAGAGGCGGCTTTAGGGGCCTACGAGCAGTACTTC
>TRBJ2-7|TRBV6-5|14|-|-
CASSYSLETYEQYF
TGTGCCAGCAGTTACTCATTGGAGACCTACGAGCAGTACTTC
>TRBJ1-1|TRBV19|18|-|-
CASSIDLLRTDWDTEAFF
TGTGCCAGTAGTATAGATCTATTAAGGACGGACTGGGACACTGAAGCTTTCTTT
>TRBJ2-2|TRBV4-3|18|TRBD1|-
CASSPTGQGAFRTGELFF
TGCGCCAGCAGCCCAACCGGACAGGGCGCCTTTCGAACCGGGGAGCTGTTTTTT
>TRBJ2-1|TRBV6-5|13|TRBD1|-
CASSRNWDRGEIF
TGTGCCAGCAGTCGCAATTGGGACAGGGGAGAAATCTTC
>TRBJ1-1|TRBV19|12|-|-
CASSLGAAEAFF
TGTGCCAGTAGCCTTGGGGCAGCTGAAGCTTTCTTT
>TRBJ1-2|TRBV14|13|TRBD1|few
CASSRGQVGGYTF
TGTGCCAGCAGCAGAGGACAGGTTGGCGGCTACACCTTC
>TRBJ2-2|TRBV5-1|17|-|few
CASSLGRPGIGTGELFF
TGCGCCAGCAGCTTGGGAAGGCCAGGGATTGGTACCGGGGAGCTGTTTTTT
>TRBJ1-1|TRBV2|16|TRBD1|-
CASSQKRPTGGTEAFF
TGTGCCAGCAGTCAAAAGAGACCGACAGGGGGGACTGAAGCTTTCTTT
>TRBJ1-2|TRBV7-3|16|TRBD1|-
CASSLISPGGDYGYTF
TGTGCCAGCAGCTTAATTTCCCCAGGGGGCGACTATGGCTACACCTTC
>TRBJ2-7|TRBV9|14|TRBD1|-
CASSQGTGADEQYF
TGTGCCAGCAGCCAGGGGACAGGGGCGGACGAGCAGTACTTC
>TRBJ2-3|TRBV5-1|16|TRBD1|-
CASSSDRITSTDTQYF
TGCGCCAGCAGCTCGGACAGGATCACTAGCACAGATACGCAGTATTTT
>TRBJ1-1|TRBV7-2|14|-|-
CASNMPGGGTEAFF
TGTGCCAGCAACATGCCGGGGGGAGGCACTGAAGCTTTCTTT
>TRBJ1-1|TRBV5-1|13|-|-
CASSFLSNTEAFF
TGCGCCAGCAGCTTTCTAAGCAACACTGAAGCTTTCTTT
>TRBJ1-5|TRBV7-2|15|-|-
CASSLDGTGKRPQHF
TGTGCCAGCAGCTTAGATGGTACAGGGAAGCGGCCCCAGCATTTT
>TRBJ1-3|TRBV2|15|TRBD1|-
CASRGTVRQGNTIYF
TGTGCCAGCAGGGGGACAGTGCGTCAGGGAAACACCATATATTTT
>TRBJ1-5|TRBV28|15|-|-
CASSLDAPSNQPQHF
TGTGCCAGCAGTCTAGACGCCCCTAGCAATCAGCCCCAGCATTTT
>TRBJ2-7|TRBV29-1|14|TRBD1|-
CSVLGGTATYEQYF
TGCAGCGTGCTAGGTGGGACAGCCACCTACGAGCAGTACTTC
>TRBJ1-3|TRBV6-5|15|-|-
CASSPQGKAGNTIYF
TGTGCCAGCTCACCGCAGGGGAAGGCTGGAAACACCATATATTTT
>TRBJ1-2|TRBV6-5|14|-|-
CASRPGGSSYGYTF
TGTGCCAGCAGACCTGGGGGCAGTTCCTATGGCTACACCTTC
>TRBJ2-2|TRBV6-5|14|-|-
CASSNDLNTGELFF
TGTGCCAGCAGCAACGACTTAAACACCGGGGAGCTGTTTTTT
>TRBJ2-5|TRBV5-1|15|TRBD1|-
CASSPTGTEEETQYF
TGCGCCAGCAGCCCCACCGGGACAGAAGAAGAGACCCAGTACTTC
>TRBJ2-7|TRBV7-9|15|TRBD1|-
CASSLFRTGGPEQYF
TGTGCCAGCAGTCTTTTTCGGACAGGGGGCCCCGAGCAGTACTTC
>TRBJ2-1|TRBV6-4|12|-|once
CASSDKLPEQFF
TGTGCCAGCAGTGACAAACTCCCCGAGCAGTTCTTC
>TRBJ1-6|TRBV4-3|17|TRBD1|-
CASSQDLDRGHNSPLHF
TGCGCCAGCAGCCAAGATCTGGACAGGGGGCATAATTCCCCCCTCCACTTT
>TRBJ1-1|TRBV18|14|-|-
CASSPIQGDAEAFF
TGTGCCAGCTCACCGATACAGGGCGACGCTGAAGCTTTCTTT
>TRBJ1-1|TRBV13|15|-|-
CASSPQGPLNTEAFF
TGTGCCAGCAGCCCGCAGGGGCCCTTGAACACTGAAGCTTTCTTT
>TRBJ2-7|TRBV11-3|14|TRBD1|-
CASSPWDRSYEQYF
TGTGCCAGCAGCCCCTGGGACAGGAGCTACGAGCAGTACTTC
>TRBJ1-1|TRBV6-1|14|TRBD1|-
CASSFSGQGTEAFF
TGTGCCAGCAGTTTCTCCGGACAGGGGACTGAAGCTTTCTTT
>TRBJ1-2|TRBV29-1|12|-|-
CSVGGLDYGYTF
TGCAGCGTCGGGGGACTCGACTATGGCTACACCTTC